A selection of T cell receptor beta chains follows, all from one sample in a study of regulatory T cells in long-lasting Graves disease. TCRdb analysed the multiplex PCR reads with MiXCR anew, one entry per CDR3 protein. Here the sample spans about 660,000 distinct CDR3 sequences, about 30% being singletons. Source: peripheral blood mononuclear cells (PBMCs), taken when the disease was refractory, from a patient treated with antithyroid drugs. Receptor source: a female donor with Graves disease. Both conserved end residues are part of each CDR3. Part of the rows lack a size; the others show once, few, many or a class for expanded clones.

CDR3: CASSLIGPEAFF
size: -
V: TRBV12-3/TRBV12-4

CDR3: CASSPGLAVLQETQYF
size: few
V: TRBV7-3

CDR3: CASSQGDTRDAEAFF
size: few
V: TRBV3-1

CDR3: CASRDGAGNNQPQHF
size: -
V: TRBV27

CDR3: CASSPPNLLAKAFF
size: once
V: TRBV3-1

CDR3: CASSSLGQGGTYEQYF
size: few
V: TRBV5-1

CDR3: CAWSVGDGQPDTQYF
size: -
V: TRBV30

CDR3: CASSVTGTSGNNEQFF
size: -
V: TRBV9

CDR3: CASSLWDAEVGELFF
size: -
V: TRBV11-1

CDR3: CASTLGLGYSEAFF
size: -
V: TRBV9